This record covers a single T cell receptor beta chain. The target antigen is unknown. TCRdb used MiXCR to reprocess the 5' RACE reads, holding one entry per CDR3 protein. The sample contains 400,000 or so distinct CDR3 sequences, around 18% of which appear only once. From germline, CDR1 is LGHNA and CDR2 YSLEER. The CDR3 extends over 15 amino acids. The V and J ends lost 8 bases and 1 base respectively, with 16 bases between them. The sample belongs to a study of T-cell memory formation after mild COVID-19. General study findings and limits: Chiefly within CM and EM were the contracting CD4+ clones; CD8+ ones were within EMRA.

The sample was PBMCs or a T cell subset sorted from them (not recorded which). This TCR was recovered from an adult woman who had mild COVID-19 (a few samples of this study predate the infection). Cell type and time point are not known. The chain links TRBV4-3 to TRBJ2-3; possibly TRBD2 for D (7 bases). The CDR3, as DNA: TGCGCCAGCGCCGATGGAGGGGGGGGCACAGATACGCAGTATTTT. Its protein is CASADGGGGTDTQYF.